Listed here are 14 T cell receptor beta chains from one sample, sequenced in a study of T cells expressing NK-cell markers. TCRdb re-called the 5' RACE reads and gives one entry per CDR3 protein, without DNA. Its clone listing holds 450,000 to 600,000 distinct CDR3 sequences. Material for sequencing was blood T cells: a sorted CD56 or NKG2C T cell subset, CD4+ or CD8+ T cells, or bulk PBMC T cells (not recorded which). These receptors originate from a man younger than 35 in good health.

This chain links TRBV29-1 with TRBJ2-3; TCRdb's D gene call, TRBD1, goes unchecked for lack of DNA. Germline CDR1 reads SQVTM; CDR2 reads ANQGSEA. This CDR3 has 15 amino acids. The CDR3 sequence: CSAFHRGQGTDTQYF.

The chain joins TRBV29-1 to TRBJ2-6. The CDR3 spans 15 residues. The germline V gene has CDR1 SQVTM and CDR2 ANQGSEA. CDR3 residues: CSVGSFGSGANVLTF.

This rearrangement joins TRBV12-3 or TRBV12-4 to TRBJ1-2. This CDR3 comprises 13 residues. Here the CDR3 reads CASSPTNSYGYTF.

The gene calls are TRBV4-3 and TRBJ1-3. The CDR3 has 13 residues. CDR1 is LGHNA and CDR2 is YSLEER in the germline V gene. Here the CDR3 reads CASSQDYRNTIYF.

V gene TRBV12-3 or TRBV12-4 combines with J gene TRBJ2-7; TCRdb's D gene call, TRBD2, goes unchecked for lack of DNA. This CDR3 comprises 15 residues. The chain's CDR3 is CASSLRGLEFGEQYF.

The chain recombines TRBV12-3 or TRBV12-4 with TRBJ1-2; without DNA, the TCRdb call of TRBD1 cannot be checked. The CDR3 runs 14 residues. CDR3 protein: CASSLGGPIGGYTF.

The chain's CDR3 is CSARDEHLTGSEQFF. The chain is built from TRBV20-1 and TRBJ2-1; as DNA is missing, the TRBD1 call by TCRdb cannot be tested. Germline assignment: CDR1 DFQATT and CDR2 SNEGSKA (reference sequence). The CDR3 runs 15 residues.

The rearrangement links TRBV9 to TRBJ1-5. Germline V CDR1 and CDR2: SGDLS, YYNGEE. The CDR3 runs 13 residues. CDR3 loop: CASSVGSNQPQHF.

This chain connects TRBV28 to TRBJ2-7. There are 15 residues in the CDR3. Germline assignment: CDR1 MDHEN and CDR2 SYDVKM. CDR3 amino acids: CASSYSRIDSYEQYF.

V is TRBV5-6 and J is TRBJ2-1; TCRdb's D call, TRBD1, is unchecked because there is no DNA. Germline CDR1 and CDR2: SGHDT and YYEEEE. CDR3 size: 15 residues. The CDR3: CASSLSPPLGHEQFF.

The chain couples TRBV5-1 to TRBJ1-5; TCRdb designates TRBD1, a call that cannot be tested without DNA. The germline gives CDR1 SGHRS, CDR2 YFSETQ. The CDR3 covers 16 residues. This CDR3 reads CASSSGTGGGNQPQHF. Complete variable domain (other parts from reference TRBV5-1 and TRBJ1-5): KAGVTQTPRYLIKTRGQQVTLSCSPISGHRSVSWYQQTPGQGLQFLFEYFSETQRNKGNFPGRFSGRQFSNSRSEMNVSTLELGDSALYLCASSSGTGGGNQPQHFGDGTRLSIL.

The V call is TRBV29-1, the J call TRBJ2-7; with no DNA, the TCRdb D assignment of TRBD2 cannot be verified. The germline V gene encodes CDR1 SQVTM and CDR2 ANQGSEA. The CDR3 has 14 residues. The CDR3 region is CSGGGGGKSYEQYF.

This chain connects TRBV5-1 to TRBJ2-7; without DNA, the TCRdb call of TRBD2 cannot be checked. The CDR3 runs 16 residues. Germline V gene lookup returns CDR1 SGHRS and CDR2 YFSETQ. The chain's CDR3 is CASSLDHGGRSYEQYF.

The chain couples TRBV12-3 or TRBV12-4 to TRBJ2-1; the D call from TCRdb, TRBD2, cannot be confirmed without DNA. The CDR3 covers 15 residues. The CDR3 region is CASSFKGLVFNEQFF.